The 21 T cell receptor beta chains below come from one sample, sequenced in a study of cytomegalovirus exposure and HLA in healthy donors. PCR amplification relied on 60 Vbeta primers (plus 13 Jbeta primers). TCRdb's table, derived via immunoSEQ multiplex PCR, lists solely in-frame clones and lacks some. The sample has 200,000 to 250,000 clones, 70% to 85% seen once. Sequencing used PBMCs. The receptors stem from a woman aged 60-75 years in good health and CMV-seropositive.

This chain connects TRBV6-6 to TRBJ1-2; 9 bases match TRBD1. The germline V gene encodes CDR1 MNHNY and CDR2 SVGAGI (reference sequence). The CDR3 has 13 residues. Germline trimming cut 7 bases from V and 6 bases from J; bases unmatched to any gene: 6. CDR3 protein: CASTPRQGDGYTF. The CDR3 coding sequence is TGTGCCAGCACACCTAGACAGGGGGATGGCTACACCTTC.

In its sample, this clone was seen a few times. The genes are TRBV7-6 and TRBJ1-1; D gene unclear. The V and J ends lost 6 bases and 4 bases respectively, with 12 bases between them. Germline V gene data show CDR1 as SGHVS and CDR2 as FNYEAQ. The CDR3 is 13 amino acids. CDR3 coding DNA: TGTGCCAGCAGTCTCGGAGGTTTCACTGAAGCTTTCTTT. Amino acids: CASSLGGFTEAFF. Complete variable domain (other parts from reference TRBV7-6 and TRBJ1-1): GAGVSQSPRYKVTKRGQDVALRCDPISGHVSLYWYRQALGQGPEFLTYFNYEAQQDKSGLPNDRFSAERPEGSISTLTIQRTEQRDSAMYRCASSLGGFTEAFFGQGTRLTVV.

The chain is built from TRBV28 and TRBJ2-1; 8 nucleotides match TRBD1. Germline V lookup: CDR1 MDHEN, CDR2 SYDVKM. J gave up 6 bases and V 3 bases, and 7 bases lay outside the gene matches. The CDR3 length is 15 residues. CDR3 amino acids: CASSFGQGALNEQFF. CDR3 DNA sequence: TGTGCCAGCAGTTTTGGGCAGGGGGCCCTCAATGAGCAGTTCTTC.

The genes are TRBV10-3 and TRBJ1-1; D not certain. Trimming removed 2 bases at V and 10 bases at J, with 17 bases between. This CDR3 spans 14 amino acids. Per the germline V gene, CDR1 is ENHRY and CDR2 is SYGVKD. CDR3 DNA: TGTGCCATCAGTGAGCGGGGTGAAGGCCGAGGAGCTTTCTTT. Translated, it gives CAISERGEGRGAFF.

The V and J genes are TRBV30 and TRBJ1-5; D is perhaps TRBD1 (5 bases). Germline CDR1 is GTSNPN and CDR2 is SVGIG (reference sequence). CDR3 length: 12 amino acids. Trimming took 5 bases from V and 5 from J, leaving 10 bases between them. CDR3 coding DNA: TGTGCCTGGTTTAGGGGTCATCAGCCCCAGCATTTT. Protein sequence: CAWFRGHQPQHF.

This clone was detected only once. The chain has TRBV15 and TRBJ1-5; no clear D. CDR3 size: 13 residues. The germline V and J ends were trimmed by 0 bases and 7 bases, with 7 bases remaining between them. Germline loops: CDR1 LNHNV, CDR2 YYDKDF (reference sequence). The CDR3 reads CATSRELRQPQHF. CDR3 nucleotide sequence: TGTGCCACCAGCAGAGAACTGAGGCAGCCCCAGCATTTT. The full variable domain, completed using reference TRBV15 and TRBJ1-5, is DAMVIQNPRYQVTQFGKPVTLSCSQTLNHNVMYWYQQKSSQAPKLLFHYYDKDFNNEADTPDNFQSRRPNTSFCFLDIRSPGLGDTAMYLCATSRELRQPQHFGDGTRLSIL.

The rearrangement joins TRBV6-5 to TRBJ1-1; TRBD1 is a possible D gene (5 bases). CDR3 size: 11 residues. V lost 5 bases, J lost 8 bases, and 9 bases lay in between. Germline CDR1 MNHEY, CDR2 SVGAGI. CDR3 nucleotides: TGTGCCAGCAGTGTTCAGGGAGAAGCTTTCTTT. Amino acids: CASSVQGEAFF.

The chain combines TRBV28 with TRBJ2-1, with TRBD1 identical over 7 bases. Trimming took 5 bases from V and 0 from J; bases not matched to a gene: 7. The CDR3 spans 16 residues. Looked up from germline, CDR1 is MDHEN and CDR2 is SYDVKM. CDR3 DNA: TGTGCCAGCAGTGAACTGACAGGGACCTCCTACAATGAGCAGTTCTTC. Protein sequence: CASSELTGTSYNEQFF.

The gene calls are TRBV30 and TRBJ1-5, with TRBD1 identical over 7 bases. V shed 4 bases, J shed 10 bases, and the junction held 7 bases outside the gene matches. Germline CDR1 and CDR2: GTSNPN and SVGIG (reference sequence). This CDR3 is built from 12 residues. The CDR3 DNA reads as TGTGCCTGGAATAAACAGGGGATTCCCCAGCATTTT. As protein: CAWNKQGIPQHF.

The rearrangement uses TRBV27 and TRBJ1-2, with 7 bases identical to TRBD1. V was pared by 6 bases and J by 7 bases, with 8 bases of the junction left unmatched. Germline CDR1 MNHEY, CDR2 SMNVEV (reference sequence). The CDR3 extends over 13 amino acids. CDR3 region: CASSLNRGRGYTF. The CDR3 DNA reads TGTGCCAGCAGCCTGAACAGGGGTCGTGGCTACACCTTC.

The J gene is TRBJ2-7, the V gene TRBV5-1; a possible D gene is TRBD1 (6 bases). Trimming pared 0 bases from V and 5 bases from J, leaving 15 bases between. There are 15 residues in the CDR3. Germline assignment: CDR1 SGHRS and CDR2 YFSETQ. CDR3 region: CASSLGQGHLDEQYF. In DNA form, the CDR3 reads TGCGCCAGCAGCTTGGGGCAGGGGCATCTCGACGAGCAGTACTTC.

This chain joins TRBV5-1 and TRBJ2-5; D is unresolved. The CDR3 covers 13 residues. Germline CDR1 is SGHRS and CDR2 is YFSETQ. The ends were cut back, 0 bases at V and 7 bases at J, with 10 bases in the middle. CDR3 residues: CASSLEVDATQYF. The CDR3 nucleotides are TGCGCCAGCAGCTTGGAAGTAGATGCGACCCAGTACTTC.

The chain employs TRBV9 and TRBJ2-1; 7 positions match TRBD2. Germline V gene lookup returns CDR1 SGDLS and CDR2 YYNGEE. V lost 2 bases and J lost 4; bases outside the gene matches: 6. The CDR3 loop spans 15 amino acids. CDR3 in DNA: TGTGCCAGCAGCGTGTCCCCGGGGGGTTACAATGAGCAGTTCTTC. Translating it yields CASSVSPGGYNEQFF.

A single count supports this clone. The CDR3 here is CSARDYRAQYF. The CDR3 coding sequence is TGCAGTGCTAGAGATTACCGGGCCCAGTACTTC. The chain is built from TRBV20-1 and TRBJ2-5; D is unclear. Germline assignment: CDR1 DFQATT and CDR2 SNEGSKA (reference sequence). The CDR3 covers 11 residues. V was trimmed by 0 bases and J by 9 bases, leaving 8 bases between them.

Of note for this clone: The junction departs from the called germline gene at one end, perhaps through a read error. This specimen includes other DNA sequences encoding the same CDR3. This chain joins TRBV7-8 and TRBJ2-7; D might be TRBD1 (5 bases). The CDR3 is 13 residues long. Germline lookup yields CDR1 SGHVS and CDR2 FQNEAQ. The DNA of the CDR3 is TGTGCTAGCAACTCAGGGCAGGCCTACGAGCAGTACTTC. Translated, it gives CASNSGQAYEQYF.

The CDR3 nucleotides are TGTGCCAGCAGCTTGGAGTTAGCGGGAACAGGCACAGATACGCAGTATTTT. Encoded protein: CASSLELAGTGTDTQYF. This chain joins TRBV5-4 and TRBJ2-3, with 8 bases identical to TRBD2. The CDR3 is 17 residues long. The V and J ends lost 0 bases and 1 base, in that order; junction bases with no gene match: 7. Per the germline V gene, CDR1 is SGHNT and CDR2 is YYREEE (reference sequence).

The genes are TRBV5-4 and TRBJ2-1; 11 nucleotides match TRBD2. Losses at the gene ends were 4 bases for V and 7 bases for J; bases not matched to a gene: 13. The CDR3 consists of 17 residues. Germline CDR1 is SGHNT and CDR2 is YYREEE (reference sequence). The CDR3 reads CASSGGSLAGGPNEQFF. CDR3 coding DNA: TGTGCCAGCAGCGGGGGGTCCTTAGCGGGAGGGCCGAATGAGCAGTTCTTC.

The chain has TRBV19 and TRBJ2-5, with 7 bases identical to TRBD2. CDR3 length equals 12 residues. V was pared by 3 bases and J by 5 bases, with 0 bases of the junction left unmatched. Per the germline V gene, CDR1 is LNHDA and CDR2 is SQIVND (reference sequence). The CDR3 region is CASSISGETQYF. The CDR3 region has the DNA TGTGCCAGTAGTATTAGCGGGGAGACCCAGTACTTC.

This chain links TRBV28 with TRBJ1-1, with D tentatively TRBD1 (6 bases). CDR1 MDHEN and CDR2 SYDVKM come from the germline V gene. The CDR3 is 13 residues long. The V end was cut by 7 bases, the J end by 0 bases, with 9 bases between. The CDR3: CASTGGLNTEAFF. DNA for the CDR3: TGTGCCAGCACCGGGGGGCTGAACACTGAAGCTTTCTTT.

This clone came up a few times. This chain joins TRBV2 and TRBJ2-5; 10 bases fit TRBD1. With V trimmed by 6 bases and J by 3 bases, 10 bases remained unmatched. This CDR3 has 16 amino acids. Germline-derived CDR1 and CDR2 are SNHLY and FYNNEI. Here the CDR3 reads CASRKRQGAVKETQYF. DNA of the CDR3: TGTGCCAGCAGAAAGAGACAGGGGGCAGTTAAAGAGACCCAGTACTTC. The full variable domain, rest sourced from reference TRBV2 and TRBJ2-5, is EPEVTQTPSHQVTQMGQEVILRCVPISNHLYFYWYRQILGQKVEFLVSFYNNEISEKSEIFDDQFSVERPDGSNFTLKIRSTKLEDSAMYFCASRKRQGAVKETQYFGPGTRLLVL.

Comment on this clone: Other nucleotide sequences in the sample specify the same CDR3. The chain couples TRBV5-1 to TRBJ2-6; D might be TRBD1 (6 bases). Deletions cut 0 bases from V and 2 bases from J, with 6 bases between. CDR1 is SGHRS and CDR2 is YFSETQ in the germline V gene. The CDR3 length is 15 residues. CDR3 coding DNA: TGCGCCAGCAGCTTGGCAGGGGCTGGGGCCAACGTCCTGACTTTC. Amino acid sequence: CASSLAGAGANVLTF.